These 26 T cell receptor beta chains share one sample of origin, sequenced in a study of shared clonotypes between healthy human individuals (dated by TCRdb to the early 2020s). The library was prepared using the immunoSEQ multiplex PCR assay. Entries here come from immuneACCESS through TCRdb and include only in-frame sequences with V and J called. Some clones fail to appear in such tables; in the studies checked, an unresolved V gene covers under half of the shortfall, and the cause of the remainder is unknown. In this sample the table shows 2 million to 2.5 million clones, approximately 96% of which occur a single time. Clones ranked in the top ten supply roughly 0.13% of the sample. Sequenced: naive CD4+ T cells sorted from blood. In light of the paper, this sample's cell subset or site label describes: CD45RA+ positively selected. These receptors came from a man aged 18 to 29 in good health.

V is TRBV7-8 and J is TRBJ2-5; possibly TRBD1 for D (5 bases). V was pared by 5 bases and J by 2 bases, with 18 bases between. CDR3 length: 16 amino acids. The germline V gene encodes CDR1 SGHVS and CDR2 FQNEAQ. Here the CDR3 reads CASSPPKGWGQETQYF. CDR3 coding DNA: TGTGCCAGCAGCCCCCCGAAGGGGTGGGGTCAAGAGACCCAGTACTTC.

The chain couples TRBV10-3 to TRBJ2-5, with 9 positions matching TRBD1. Germline V gene lookup returns CDR1 ENHRY and CDR2 SYGVKD. The CDR3 extends over 15 amino acids. Trimming cost V 7 bases and J 3 bases; bases outside gene matches: 9. CDR3 sequence reads: CAITEGGTGKETQYF. The CDR3 DNA reads TGTGCCATCACCGAGGGAGGGACAGGGAAAGAGACCCAGTACTTC.

V is TRBV30 and J is TRBJ1-4; D unclear. CDR3 size: 13 residues. Between the trimmed V and J ends, which lost 2 bases and 4 bases, there was a span of 8 bases. Looked up from germline, CDR1 is GTSNPN and CDR2 is SVGIG (reference sequence). CDR3 residues: CAWSLGFNEKLFF. The DNA for the CDR3 is TGTGCCTGGAGTTTGGGGTTTAATGAAAAACTGTTTTTT.

V gene TRBV27 combines with J gene TRBJ2-3; D might be TRBD2 (6 bases). Germline CDR1 MNHEY, CDR2 SMNVEV (reference sequence). The germline V and J ends were trimmed by 6 bases and 0 bases, with 25 bases remaining between them. The CDR3 totals 19 residues. This chain's CDR3 is CASRVRGSRSIPSTDTQYF. The CDR3 DNA is TGTGCCAGCAGAGTACGGGGGAGCCGGAGCATCCCTAGCACAGATACGCAGTATTTT.

This sequence joins TRBV5-1 and TRBJ2-5; D unresolved. Deletions cut 7 bases from V and 3 bases from J, with 13 bases between. The CDR3 loop spans 13 amino acids. The germline gives CDR1 SGHRS, CDR2 YFSETQ. The CDR3 nucleotides are TGCGCCAGCGGCCAAGGGTTAGAAGAGACCCAGTACTTC. Translation: CASGQGLEETQYF.

The chain couples TRBV7-2 to TRBJ2-4; tentative D call: TRBD1 (6 bases). Germline V gene lookup returns CDR1 SGHTA and CDR2 FQGNSA. The CDR3 is made up of 15 amino acids. V shed 2 bases and J shed 6 bases, with 14 bases lying between them. CDR3 in DNA: TGTGCCAGCAGCTTATCTGGACAGATTGGAAACATTCAGTACTTC. It is translated as CASSLSGQIGNIQYF.

The rearrangement uses TRBV19 and TRBJ1-5; 9 bases map to TRBD1. The length of the CDR3 is 16 residues. V shed 4 bases and J 5 bases; nucleotides not matched to a gene: 9. Germline values: CDR1 LNHDA, CDR2 SQIVND (reference sequence). The CDR3 region has the DNA TGTGCCAGTAGTACGATCGGGACAGGGTTTTATCAGCCCCAGCATTTT. Translating gives CASSTIGTGFYQPQHF. The full variable domain, completed using reference TRBV19 and TRBJ1-5, is DGGITQSPKYLFRKEGQNVTLSCEQNLNHDAMYWYRQDPGQGLRLIYYSQIVNDFQKGDIAEGYSVSREKKESFPLTVTSAQKNPTAFYLCASSTIGTGFYQPQHFGDGTRLSIL.

V usage is TRBV5-6 and J usage is TRBJ1-6, with D unresolved. Germline CDR1 reads SGHDT; CDR2 reads YYEEEE. Trimming took 1 base from V and 0 from J, leaving 8 bases between them. CDR3 length: 16 residues. The CDR3, as DNA: TGTGCCAGCAGCTTGCCGCAGAGCTCCTATAATTCACCCCTCCACTTT. This encodes CASSLPQSSYNSPLHF.

This clone came up a few times. The V gene is TRBV5-6, the J gene TRBJ1-1, with 7 bases fitting TRBD1. The V segment lost 2 bases and the J segment 10 bases; nucleotides outside the gene matches: 2. CDR1 and CDR2 (germline): SGHDT, YYEEEE. The CDR3 covers 11 residues. DNA for the CDR3: TGTGCCAGCAGCTTAAGGGGGCCAGCTTTCTTT. Its protein is CASSLRGPAFF.

The genes are TRBV28 and TRBJ1-2; D possibly corresponds to TRBD1 (5 bases). Germline values: CDR1 MDHEN, CDR2 SYDVKM. This CDR3 region has 13 residues. Trimming cost V 6 bases and J 8 bases, with 16 bases left between them. The CDR3 is CASSFGHYRGYTF. CDR3 sequence (DNA): TGTGCCAGCAGCTTTGGACACTACCGCGGCTACACCTTC.

The rearrangement links TRBV6-1 to TRBJ1-4, with D uncertain. The CDR3 consists of 16 residues. The germline CDR1 and CDR2 sequences are MNHNS and SASEGT. Deletions cut 1 base from V and 8 bases from J, with 17 bases between. The CDR3, as DNA: TGTGCCAGCAGTGAAGGGTGGGGAATAGTCGGCGAAAAACTGTTTTTT. Translated: CASSEGWGIVGEKLFF.

This sequence joins TRBV7-2 and TRBJ1-3; 8 nucleotides match TRBD1. The CDR3 length is 15 residues. In germline, CDR1 is SGHTA, CDR2 FQGNSA. Losses at the gene ends were 5 bases for V and 2 bases for J; bases not matched to a gene: 5. CDR3 region: CASSPGTGPGNTIYF. The DNA of the CDR3 is TGTGCCAGCAGCCCAGGGACAGGCCCTGGAAACACCATATATTTT.

This clone was seen once. The CDR3 DNA is TGTGCCAGTAGTATAGAACGGACAAACTCCTACAATGAGCAGTTCTTC. This translates into CASSIERTNSYNEQFF. The chain combines TRBV19 with TRBJ2-1; D is possibly TRBD1 (5 bases). Between the trimmed V and J ends, which lost 0 bases and 0 bases, there was a span of 9 bases. Germline values: CDR1 LNHDA, CDR2 SQIVND (reference sequence). The CDR3 has 16 amino acids.

In the case of this clone: The sample holds other DNA sequences that translate to the same CDR3. This chain links TRBV7-9 with TRBJ1-4; 7 bases fit TRBD1. The CDR3 is made up of 14 amino acids. Germline assignment: CDR1 SEHNR and CDR2 FQNEAQ (reference sequence). After removal of 6 bases from V and 7 bases from J, the junction contained 8 bases not matched to a gene. The CDR3 protein is CASSPDRVGEKLFF. The DNA of the CDR3 is TGTGCCAGCAGTCCAGACAGGGTGGGTGAAAAACTGTTTTTT.

CDR3 coding DNA: TGTGCCAGCAGTCTAGCGGGAGTAGAGACCCAGTACTTC. Amino acid sequence: CASSLAGVETQYF. The rearrangement uses TRBV6-6 and TRBJ2-5; 10 bases fit TRBD2. V shed 5 bases, J shed 4 bases, and the junction held 1 base outside the gene matches. The length of the CDR3 is 13 residues. Germline CDR1 is MNHNY and CDR2 is SVGAGI (reference sequence).

The chain couples TRBV27 to TRBJ2-2, with 8 nucleotides matching TRBD1. Germline V gene data show CDR1 as MNHEY and CDR2 as SMNVEV (reference sequence). CDR3 length: 13 residues. V was clipped by 7 bases and J by 6 bases; unmatched bases: 4. CDR3 in DNA: TGTGCCAGCAAAACCAGGGGGCCCGGGGAGCTGTTTTTT. Amino acids: CASKTRGPGELFF.

This CDR3 is CASSPGTPGEQYF. CDR3 in DNA: TGTGCCAGCAGCCCCGGGACTCCGGGCGAGCAGTACTTC. The chain carries TRBV7-2 and TRBJ2-7; D is perhaps TRBD2 (6 bases). CDR3 length: 13 residues. Germline CDR1 and CDR2: SGHTA and FQGNSA. V was shortened by 5 bases and J by 6 bases, with 14 bases between the two germline ends.

The chain links TRBV27 to TRBJ2-3; D possibly matches TRBD1 or TRBD2 (6 bases each). Germline lookup yields CDR1 MNHEY and CDR2 SMNVEV (reference sequence). Trimming took off 8 bases at V and 0 bases at J, with 15 bases between the two ends. This CDR3 is built from 15 residues. This chain's CDR3 is CASARRGTSTDTQYF. CDR3 coding DNA: TGTGCCAGCGCGAGGAGGGGGACTAGCACAGATACGCAGTATTTT.

The chain recombines TRBV6-5 with TRBJ2-7, with D unresolved. The CDR3 totals 14 residues. Trimming pared 5 bases from V and 1 base from J, leaving 12 bases between. CDR1 MNHEY and CDR2 SVGAGI come from the germline V gene. CDR3 in amino acids: CASSRAAQSYEQYF. CDR3 DNA sequence: TGTGCCAGCAGTAGGGCCGCACAATCCTACGAGCAGTACTTC.

The CDR3 loop is CASSQESPSGSPLHF. CDR3 DNA sequence: TGCGCCAGCAGCCAAGAGTCACCCTCGGGGTCACCCCTCCACTTT. J is TRBJ1-6 and V is TRBV4-1, with D unresolved. The V and J ends lost 0 bases and 10 bases respectively, with 13 bases between them. The CDR3 has 15 amino acids. In germline, CDR1 is MGHRA, CDR2 YSYEKL.

The CDR3 reads CASSLEQTSTGELFF. The CDR3 coding sequence is TGTGCCAGCAGCTTGGAACAGACCTCCACCGGGGAGCTGTTTTTT. J is TRBJ2-2 and V is TRBV5-4; D call uncertain. The CDR3 spans 15 residues. CDR1 SGHNT and CDR2 YYREEE come from the germline V gene (reference sequence). Trimming removed 0 bases from V and 4 bases from J, with 10 bases in between.

The V call is TRBV2, the J call TRBJ1-4, with D tentatively TRBD1 (6 bases). The V end lost 4 bases, the J end lost 11 bases, and 11 bases lay between the germline ends. Germline V gives CDR1 SNHLY, CDR2 FYNNEI. The CDR3 has 12 residues. The CDR3 bases are TGTGCCAGCAGTGGGACAGAGGAGAAACTGTTTTTT. It encodes CASSGTEEKLFF.

The chain is built from TRBV10-3 and TRBJ2-7, with TRBD2 as a possible D gene (5 bases). This CDR3 contains 15 residues. Trimming took 4 bases from V and 5 from J, leaving 18 bases between them. Germline CDR1 and CDR2: ENHRY and SYGVKD. CDR3 in amino acids: CAISAVKGVTHEQYF. The CDR3 DNA is TGTGCCATCAGTGCAGTAAAGGGAGTCACCCACGAGCAGTACTTC.

The V call is TRBV2, the J call TRBJ2-7; 8 nucleotides line up with TRBD1. The CDR3 sequence is 12 residues long. CDR1 is SNHLY and CDR2 is FYNNEI in the germline V gene. V lost 5 bases, J lost 6 bases, and 3 bases stayed unmatched. This CDR3 is CASSSDRGEQYF. CDR3 nucleotides: TGTGCCAGCAGTTCCGACAGGGGCGAGCAGTACTTC.

CDR3 bases: TGTGCCAGCAGTTTTAGGGACAGGGTAGATCAGCCCCAGCATTTT. This translates into CASSFRDRVDQPQHF. The chain is built from TRBV28 and TRBJ1-5; 9 nucleotides align to TRBD1. The CDR3 is 15 residues long. Germline V CDR1 and CDR2: MDHEN, SYDVKM. The junction had 5 bases not matched to a gene; V was cut back by 3 bases and J by 5 bases.

The rearrangement joins TRBV5-1 to TRBJ2-5, with D possibly being TRBD1 (6 bases). The V gene's germline CDR1 is SGHRS and CDR2 YFSETQ. Trimming pared 2 bases from V and 3 bases from J, leaving 11 bases between. The CDR3 runs 14 residues. The CDR3, as DNA: TGCGCCAGCAGCTTTACAGGGCGAGAAGAGACCCAGTACTTC. Its protein is CASSFTGREETQYF. Full variable domain (outside the CDR3, taken from reference TRBV5-1 and TRBJ2-5): KAGVTQTPRYLIKTRGQQVTLSCSPISGHRSVSWYQQTPGQGLQFLFEYFSETQRNKGNFPGRFSGRQFSNSRSEMNVSTLELGDSALYLCASSFTGREETQYFGPGTRLLVL.